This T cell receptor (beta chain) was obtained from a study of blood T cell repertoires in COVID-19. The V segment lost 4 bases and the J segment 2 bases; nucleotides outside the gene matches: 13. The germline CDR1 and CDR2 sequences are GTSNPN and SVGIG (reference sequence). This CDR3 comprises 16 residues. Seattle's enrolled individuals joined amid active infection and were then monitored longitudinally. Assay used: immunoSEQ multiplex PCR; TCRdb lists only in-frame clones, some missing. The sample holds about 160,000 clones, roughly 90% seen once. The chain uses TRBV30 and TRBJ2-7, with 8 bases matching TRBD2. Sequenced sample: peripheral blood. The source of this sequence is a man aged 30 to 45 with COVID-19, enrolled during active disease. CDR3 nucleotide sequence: TGTGCCTGGACGAGTGCCCCGGCGGGAGGTCCCTACGAGCAGTACTTC. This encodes CAWTSAPAGGPYEQYF.